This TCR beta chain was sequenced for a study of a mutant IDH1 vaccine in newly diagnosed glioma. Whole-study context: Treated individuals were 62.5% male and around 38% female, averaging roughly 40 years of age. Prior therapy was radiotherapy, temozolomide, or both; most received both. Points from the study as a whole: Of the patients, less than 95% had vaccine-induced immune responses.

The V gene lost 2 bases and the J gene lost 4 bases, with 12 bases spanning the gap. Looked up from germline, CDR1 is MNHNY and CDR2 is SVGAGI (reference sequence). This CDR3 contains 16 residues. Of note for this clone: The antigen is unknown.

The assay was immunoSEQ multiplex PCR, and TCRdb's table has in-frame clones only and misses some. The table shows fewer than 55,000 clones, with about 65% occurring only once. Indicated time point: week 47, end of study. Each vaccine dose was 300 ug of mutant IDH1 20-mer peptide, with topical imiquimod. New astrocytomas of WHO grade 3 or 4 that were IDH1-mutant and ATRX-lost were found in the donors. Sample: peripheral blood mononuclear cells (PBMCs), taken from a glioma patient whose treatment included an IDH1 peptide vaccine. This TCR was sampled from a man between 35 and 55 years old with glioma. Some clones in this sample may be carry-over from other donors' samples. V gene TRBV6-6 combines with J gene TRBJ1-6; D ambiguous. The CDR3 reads CASSYRVGRYNSPLHF. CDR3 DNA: TGTGCCAGCAGTTACAGGGTAGGGCGTTATAATTCACCCCTCCACTTT.